This paragraph covers one T cell receptor (beta chain) sequence. Here immunoSEQ multiplex PCR was the method, and the copy in TCRdb shows in-frame clones only, minus some. The table has about 69,000 clones, approximately 92% seen once. This CDR3 is 16 amino acids long. V dropped 3 bases and J dropped 6; count of bases not matched to a gene: 10. The germline V gene encodes CDR1 MGHRA and CDR2 YSYEKL. The sample belongs to a study of OX40 agonist ivuxolimab in advanced cancers. Material: CD4+ or CD8+ T cells sorted from blood, obtained in a trial of the OX40 agonist ivuxolimab. The TCR was taken from an adult with an advanced solid tumor such as melanoma, head and neck, liver or kidney cancer. The chain combines TRBV4-1 with TRBJ1-4, with 7 bases fitting TRBD1. As DNA, the CDR3 is TGCGCCAGCAGCCACAGATGGGGAGGGACAGATGAAAAACTGTTTTTT. This sequence encodes CASSHRWGGTDEKLFF.